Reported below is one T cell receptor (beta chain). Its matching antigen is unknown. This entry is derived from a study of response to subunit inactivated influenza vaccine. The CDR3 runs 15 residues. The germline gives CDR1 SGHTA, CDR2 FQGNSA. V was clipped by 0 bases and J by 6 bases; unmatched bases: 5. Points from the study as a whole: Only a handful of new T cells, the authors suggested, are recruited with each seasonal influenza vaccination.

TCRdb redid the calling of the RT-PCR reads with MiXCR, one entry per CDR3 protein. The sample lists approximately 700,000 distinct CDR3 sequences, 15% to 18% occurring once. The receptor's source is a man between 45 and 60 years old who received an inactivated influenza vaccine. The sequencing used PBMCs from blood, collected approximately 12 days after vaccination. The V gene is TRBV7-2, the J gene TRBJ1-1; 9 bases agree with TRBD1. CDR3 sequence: CASSLATGQGSEAFF. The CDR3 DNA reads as TGTGCCAGCAGCTTAGCAACAGGACAGGGGTCTGAAGCTTTCTTT.